One and the same sample provided the 25 T cell receptor beta chains below, sequenced in a study of shared clonotypes between healthy human individuals. Data came from immunoSEQ multiplex PCR; TCRdb stores just in-frame clones and leaves some out. The sample lists fewer than 1.8 million clones, just under 99% occurring once. Sequenced input: naive CD4+ T cells sorted from blood. As for subset: CD45RA+ positively selected. All receptors come from a man aged 25 to 45 in good health.

CDR3 DNA sequence: TGCGCCAGCAGCCAAGATAGTGGCAATCAAGAGACCCAGTACTTC. This encodes CASSQDSGNQETQYF. The gene calls are TRBV4-3 and TRBJ2-5; D remains unclear. The CDR3 extends over 15 amino acids. Trimming shortened V by 0 bases and J by 2 bases, and 10 bases separated the two germline ends. Germline CDR1 and CDR2: LGHNA and YSLEER.

The rearrangement uses TRBV5-6 and TRBJ2-7, with D possibly called TRBD1 or TRBD2 (5 bases each). This CDR3 is built from 13 residues. The germline V gene has CDR1 SGHDT and CDR2 YYEEEE. Trimming cost V 5 bases and J 0 bases, with 9 bases left between them. The CDR3 DNA is TGTGCCAGCAGATTAGGGACCTCCTACGAGCAGTACTTC. Protein product: CASRLGTSYEQYF.

The chain carries TRBV7-6 and TRBJ2-2, with D possibly TRBD1 on 6 matching bases. Germline loops: CDR1 SGHVS, CDR2 FNYEAQ. The ends were cut back, 1 base at V and 0 bases at J, with 15 bases in the middle. The CDR3 is made up of 18 amino acids. The CDR3 DNA sequence: TGTGCCAGCAGCTTAGTCACTGTGGGGGCCTCGAACACCGGGGAGCTGTTTTTT. The encoded protein is CASSLVTVGASNTGELFF.

V gene TRBV10-3 combines with J gene TRBJ1-2; D perhaps matches TRBD1 (6 bases). Germline V lookup: CDR1 ENHRY, CDR2 SYGVKD. Trimming cost V 6 bases and J 8 bases, with 19 bases left between them. The CDR3 contains 14 residues. The CDR3 spells CAIRGAVGPSGYTF. DNA of the CDR3: TGTGCCATCAGGGGGGCCGTTGGGCCGTCCGGCTACACCTTC.

V gene TRBV11-2 combines with J gene TRBJ1-4; D is uncertain. The CDR3 is 13 amino acids. Germline V lookup: CDR1 SGHAT, CDR2 FQNNGV. V shed 0 bases and J shed 12 bases, with 11 bases lying between them. In nucleotides, the CDR3 is TGTGCCAGCAGCTTAGATCGGTCATTCCAACTGTTTTTT. Its protein is CASSLDRSFQLFF.

This clone came up once. The rearrangement uses TRBV6-5 and TRBJ1-1; weak D call: TRBD1 (5 bases). CDR3 size: 15 residues. Germline V gene sequence: CDR1 MNHEY, CDR2 SVGAGI. V was trimmed by 7 bases and J by 5 bases, leaving 20 bases between them. The CDR3 bases are TGTGCCAGCACCGTGGCGGGACGGGAAGGGACTGAAGCTTTCTTT. Its translation: CASTVAGREGTEAFF.

The chain is built from TRBV29-1 and TRBJ2-5, with a weak D call TRBD2 (6 bases). V lost 4 bases and J lost 4, with 10 bases in between. CDR1 is SQVTM and CDR2 is ANQGSEA in the germline V gene. The CDR3 length is 12 residues. CDR3 coding DNA: TGCAGCGTTGGGTCGGGAGCAGAGACCCAGTACTTC. This codes for CSVGSGAETQYF.

The chain couples TRBV10-2 to TRBJ2-7, with 8 bases that match TRBD1. This CDR3 is built from 17 residues. After removal of 3 bases from V and 1 base from J, the junction contained 11 bases not matched to a gene. The germline CDR1 and CDR2 sequences are WSHSY and SAAADI. Here the CDR3 reads CASSDPFATGDSYEQYF. The CDR3 coding sequence is TGCGCCAGCAGTGACCCTTTTGCGACAGGGGATTCCTACGAGCAGTACTTC.

V usage is TRBV19 and J usage is TRBJ1-4; 8 bases agree with TRBD1. Germline-derived CDR1 and CDR2 are LNHDA and SQIVND (reference sequence). Losses at the gene ends were 5 bases for V and 11 bases for J; bases not matched to a gene: 13. The CDR3 covers 15 residues. As DNA, the CDR3 is TGTGCCAGTAGTTCTAGCTCCCGGGACAGGCTCAAACTGTTTTTT. Protein product: CASSSSSRDRLKLFF.

Only one count was recorded for this clone. This rearrangement joins TRBV6-6 to TRBJ2-4, with TRBD1 matching over 9 bases. The CDR3 length is 15 residues. V was pared by 0 bases and J by 10 bases, with 7 bases of the junction left unmatched. Per the germline V gene, CDR1 is MNHNY and CDR2 is SVGAGI (reference sequence). The CDR3 DNA sequence: TGTGCCAGCAGTTACTCGGACAGGGGCGTTTGGATTCAGTACTTC. Its translation: CASSYSDRGVWIQYF.

This chain joins TRBV19 and TRBJ2-7; maybe TRBD1 (6 bases). V was clipped by 6 bases and J by 2 bases, with 14 bases between them. Germline V gene data show CDR1 as LNHDA and CDR2 as SQIVND (reference sequence). CDR3 length equals 14 residues. The CDR3 reads CASSKDSVPYEQYF. CDR3 sequence (DNA): TGTGCCAGTAGCAAGGACAGCGTACCCTACGAGCAGTACTTC.

The chain joins TRBV19 to TRBJ2-3; D is perhaps TRBD2 (5 bases). The CDR3 extends over 14 amino acids. Trimming took 2 bases from V and 4 from J, leaving 10 bases between them. Germline V gene data show CDR1 as LNHDA and CDR2 as SQIVND (reference sequence). The CDR3 DNA sequence: TGTGCCAGTAGTATAAGTCTAGCTGCAGATACGCAGTATTTT. Its protein is CASSISLAADTQYF.

Comment on this clone: The same CDR3 also results from other DNA sequences found in this sample. J is TRBJ2-7 and V is TRBV4-3, with TRBD2 identical over 10 bases. CDR3 length equals 15 residues. Germline assignment: CDR1 LGHNA and CDR2 YSLEER. J was trimmed by 3 bases and V by 0 bases; bases with no gene match: 2. The CDR3 reads CASSQDRLAGYEQYF. The CDR3 DNA sequence: TGCGCCAGCAGCCAAGATCGACTAGCGGGCTACGAGCAGTACTTC.

The rearrangement uses TRBV27 and TRBJ2-7; either TRBD1 or TRBD2 may fit D (5 bases each). V was clipped by 7 bases and J by 0 bases, with 19 bases between them. The CDR3 sequence is 16 residues long. Germline CDR1 reads MNHEY; CDR2 reads SMNVEV (reference sequence). The CDR3 loop is CASMRGVLKSSYEQYF. The CDR3 DNA reads TGTGCCAGCATGAGGGGCGTCCTTAAGAGCTCCTACGAGCAGTACTTC.

On this clone: Within the sample, other DNA sequences also encode this same CDR3. V and J are TRBV7-3 and TRBJ2-2; no reliable D call. This CDR3 is built from 13 residues. CDR1 is SGHTA and CDR2 is FQGTGA in the germline V gene. V was shortened by 3 bases and J by 7 bases, with 9 bases between the two germline ends. In DNA, the CDR3 is TGTGCCAGCAGCTTTTTGGGTGGCGGGGAGCTGTTTTTT. Translated: CASSFLGGGELFF.

The CDR3 spells CASSPLGGYNEQFF. The CDR3 DNA reads TGTGCCAGCAGCCCTTTGGGAGGGTACAATGAGCAGTTCTTC. The V gene is TRBV28, the J gene TRBJ2-1; 7 bases match TRBD2. Trimming at V came to 6 bases and at J to 4 bases, leaving 6 bases not matched to a gene. The CDR3 totals 14 residues. In germline, CDR1 is MDHEN, CDR2 SYDVKM.

A single count supports this clone. The chain employs TRBV11-2 and TRBJ2-7; D possibly corresponds to TRBD2 (6 bases). Germline lookup yields CDR1 SGHAT and CDR2 FQNNGV. The CDR3 contains 17 residues. V dropped 6 bases and J dropped 0 bases, with 21 bases sitting between them. CDR3 DNA: TGTGCCAGCAGTCAAAGGTCGTGGGGGAGGTCCTCCTACGAGCAGTACTTC. The encoded protein is CASSQRSWGRSSYEQYF.

The chain links TRBV5-1 to TRBJ2-3; D remains unclear. V lost 4 bases and J 6 bases, leaving 24 bases between the germline ends. CDR3 length: 17 amino acids. Germline V CDR1 and CDR2: SGHRS, YFSETQ. CDR3 nucleotides: TGCGCCAGCAGCAGTTCCCGCGGCACCTACACCGGGGATACGCAGTATTTT. Protein: CASSSSRGTYTGDTQYF.

Concerning this clone itself: A much more abundant neighbour one base away suggests this may be a read error. The V gene is TRBV2, the J gene TRBJ2-7; D might be TRBD1 (5 bases). Trimming pared 3 bases from V and 3 bases from J, leaving 6 bases between. The CDR3 sequence is 12 residues long. Per the germline V gene, CDR1 is SNHLY and CDR2 is FYNNEI. CDR3 nucleotides: TGTGCCAGCAGTGAGACAGACTACGAGCAGTACTTC. Translating gives CASSETDYEQYF. The full variable domain, completed using reference TRBV2 and TRBJ2-7, is EPEVTQTPSHQVTQMGQEVILRCVPISNHLYFYWYRQILGQKVEFLVSFYNNEISEKSEIFDDQFSVERPDGSNFTLKIRSTKLEDSAMYFCASSETDYEQYFGPGTRLTVT.

J is TRBJ1-1 and V is TRBV29-1, with D possibly being TRBD1 (6 bases). The CDR3 covers 11 residues. Germline loops: CDR1 SQVTM, CDR2 ANQGSEA. Between the trimmed V and J ends, which lost 4 bases and 9 bases, there was a span of 12 bases. CDR3 amino acids: CSVVFGGQAFF. Here the CDR3 DNA reads TGCAGCGTTGTTTTCGGGGGCCAAGCTTTCTTT.

The J gene is TRBJ2-7, the V gene TRBV5-1, with TRBD2 identical over 13 bases. Trimming cost V 0 bases and J 3 bases; bases outside gene matches: 15. Germline V gene lookup returns CDR1 SGHRS and CDR2 YFSETQ. The CDR3 runs 20 residues. CDR3 DNA: TGCGCCAGCAGCTTGGTCCCTCCGGGACTAGCGGGACGGAATTTCTACGAGCAGTACTTC. Translating gives CASSLVPPGLAGRNFYEQYF.

V usage is TRBV10-1 and J usage is TRBJ1-5; D gene ambiguous. Trimming stripped 6 bases from V and 8 bases from J, with 8 bases between. The CDR3 consists of 11 residues. Germline V gene sequence: CDR1 WNHNN, CDR2 SYGVQD (reference sequence). CDR3 bases: TGCGCCAGCAGCCGGCGGGAGCCCCAGCATTTT. Translated: CASSRREPQHF.

The chain combines TRBV10-1 with TRBJ2-1, with D maybe TRBD1 (5 bases). This CDR3 spans 15 amino acids. CDR1 and CDR2 from the germline V gene are WNHNN and SYGVQD (reference sequence). With 9 bases removed from V and 0 bases from J, the gap between germline ends came to 15 bases. The CDR3 DNA reads TGCGCCAGTTCCAAAGACAGCGTCTCCTACAATGAGCAGTTCTTC. Translation: CASSKDSVSYNEQFF.

This chain joins TRBV9 and TRBJ1-3; weak D call: TRBD1 (5 bases). Germline CDR1 SGDLS, CDR2 YYNGEE. V was cut by 4 bases and J by 1 base, with 6 bases left in between. CDR3 length: 13 residues. Written as DNA, the CDR3 is TGTGCCAGCAGCTCAGGGTCTGGAAACACCATATATTTT. It translates to CASSSGSGNTIYF.

The rearrangement uses TRBV28 and TRBJ2-7; weak D call: TRBD1 (6 bases). The CDR3 spans 12 residues. Germline values: CDR1 MDHEN, CDR2 SYDVKM. V was shortened by 7 bases and J by 4 bases, with 11 bases between the two germline ends. The CDR3 loop is CASTDSPYEQYF. In nucleotides, the CDR3 is TGTGCCAGCACGGACAGTCCTTACGAGCAGTACTTC.